Shown below are 9 T cell receptor beta chains from a single sample sequenced in a study of shared T cell receptors in the human thymus. Sequencing was performed with immunoSEQ multiplex PCR; in TCRdb, only in-frame clones are kept and a portion is missing. The sample lists 630,000 or so clones; more than 70% were seen once. This sample was also put to use in a study of human thymus T cells.

Source material: thymocytes. The receptor set was obtained from a boy younger than two with a congenital heart defect.

This clone was recorded only once. This chain uses TRBV7-6 with TRBJ1-1; tentatively, D is TRBD1 (5 bases). Germline V gene lookup returns CDR1 SGHVS and CDR2 FNYEAQ. Between the trimmed V and J ends, which lost 5 bases and 1 base, there was a span of 8 bases. The CDR3 is 13 amino acids. CDR3 loop: CASSRQKNTEAFF. The DNA of the CDR3 is TGTGCCAGCAGCCGACAGAAGAACACTGAAGCTTTCTTT.

The chain couples TRBV7-2 to TRBJ2-7; 7 bases fit TRBD1. CDR3 length equals 16 residues. Trimming cost V 4 bases and J 3 bases; bases outside gene matches: 12. Germline CDR1 is SGHTA and CDR2 is FQGNSA. The CDR3 DNA is TGTGCCAGCAGCTCTATCTCGGACAGGTCATACTACGAGCAGTACTTC. Protein sequence: CASSSISDRSYYEQYF.

The chain links TRBV14 to TRBJ1-6; 10 nucleotides line up with TRBD1. Germline CDR1 and CDR2: SGHDN and FVKESK. The V gene end was trimmed by 4 bases and the J gene end by 4 bases; junction bases not matched to a gene: 7. The CDR3 has 17 amino acids. The CDR3 DNA follows: TGTGCCAGCAGCCTTTATCTGGGACAGGGGTATAATTCACCCCTCCACTTT. This sequence encodes CASSLYLGQGYNSPLHF.

This chain joins TRBV7-9 and TRBJ1-6; D may be TRBD1 (6 bases). Looked up from germline, CDR1 is SEHNR and CDR2 is FQNEAQ (reference sequence). The CDR3 is made up of 13 amino acids. V shed 1 base and J shed 13 bases, with 11 bases lying between them. CDR3 coding DNA: TGTGCCAGCAGCTTAGGGTTGGGACATCCCCTCCACTTT. Its protein product is CASSLGLGHPLHF.

The V call is TRBV5-6, the J call TRBJ2-7, with 9 bases aligning to TRBD2. The length of the CDR3 is 17 residues. Trimming took 2 bases from V and 5 from J; bases not matched to a gene: 14. CDR1 is SGHDT, CDR2 YYEEEE, per germline. For the CDR3, the DNA is TGTGCCAGCAGCTTAGTAGCGGGAGAGAGGGGAGCGAACGAGCAGTACTTC. Its translation: CASSLVAGERGANEQYF.

V is TRBV28 and J is TRBJ1-3; D is uncertain. Trimming took off 6 bases at V and 0 bases at J, with 12 bases between the two ends. Germline CDR1 and CDR2: MDHEN and SYDVKM. This CDR3 has 15 amino acids. Written as DNA, the CDR3 is TGTGCCAGCAGATCCATCTACTGCTCTGGAAACACCATATATTTT. Encoded protein: CASRSIYCSGNTIYF. Supplemented by reference TRBV28 and TRBJ1-3, the full variable domain reads DVKVTQSSRYLVKRTGEKVFLECVQDMDHENMFWYRQDPGLGLRLIYFSYDVKMKEKGDIPEGYSVSREKKERFSLILESASTNQTSMYLCASRSIYCSGNTIYFGEGSWLTVV.

This clone was picked up one time. The genes are TRBV6-5 and TRBJ1-3; D is unclear. The germline V gene encodes CDR1 MNHEY and CDR2 SVGAGI. V shed 5 bases and J shed 1 base, with 9 bases lying between them. The CDR3 is made up of 14 amino acids. CDR3 residues: CASSRTVSGNTIYF. The CDR3 DNA is TGTGCCAGCAGTCGGACTGTGTCTGGAAACACCATATATTTT.

The chain recombines TRBV5-1 with TRBJ1-2; TRBD1 agrees at 7 bases. CDR3 size: 18 residues. The junction had 18 bases not matched to a gene; V was cut back by 4 bases and J by 3 bases. Per germline, CDR1 SGHRS and CDR2 YFSETQ. CDR3 nucleotide sequence: TGCGCCAGCAGCCCCGAGCACATGACAGGGCGGCTTTACTATGGCTACACCTTC. This encodes CASSPEHMTGRLYYGYTF.

The chain recombines TRBV11-2 with TRBJ2-1, with a weak D call TRBD2 (5 bases). The CDR3 contains 18 residues. From germline, CDR1 is SGHAT and CDR2 FQNNGV. The V and J ends lost 2 bases and 0 bases respectively, with 17 bases between them. The CDR3 sequence is CASSLRESGDLSYNEQFF. DNA of the CDR3: TGTGCCAGCAGCTTAAGGGAAAGCGGAGACCTCTCCTACAATGAGCAGTTCTTC.